Described below is a single TCR beta chain sequence and its context. Its specificity is unknown. This sample is drawn from a study of naive and memory T cell subsets. Study-wide findings and caveats: Naive repertoires, especially CD8, held a few larger clonotypes, possibly memory cells re-expressing CD45RA. Each distinct alpha or beta sequence counts as one clonotype.

This CDR3 has 17 residues. Trimming took 4 bases from V and 2 from J; bases not matched to a gene: 13. An equimolar mix of two oligonucleotides served as the beta constant-region primer for TRBC1 and TRBC2. Nested alpha and beta constant-region primers with the SP2 primer drove four PCR rounds on ligated cDNA. TCRdb ran MiXCR on the UMI-ligation and nested PCR reads and lists one entry per CDR3 protein. The sample contains approximately 140,000 distinct CDR3 sequences, approximately 18% of which appear only once. Sequenced sample: naive CD8+ T cells from blood. The rearrangement uses TRBV12-3 or TRBV12-4 and TRBJ2-7, with 8 bases matching TRBD2. The sequence came from a human donor in good health. The CDR3: CASSSRPSTSGPYEQYF. In nucleotides, the CDR3 is TGTGCCAGCAGTTCCCGCCCCAGCACTAGCGGACCCTACGAGCAGTACTTC.